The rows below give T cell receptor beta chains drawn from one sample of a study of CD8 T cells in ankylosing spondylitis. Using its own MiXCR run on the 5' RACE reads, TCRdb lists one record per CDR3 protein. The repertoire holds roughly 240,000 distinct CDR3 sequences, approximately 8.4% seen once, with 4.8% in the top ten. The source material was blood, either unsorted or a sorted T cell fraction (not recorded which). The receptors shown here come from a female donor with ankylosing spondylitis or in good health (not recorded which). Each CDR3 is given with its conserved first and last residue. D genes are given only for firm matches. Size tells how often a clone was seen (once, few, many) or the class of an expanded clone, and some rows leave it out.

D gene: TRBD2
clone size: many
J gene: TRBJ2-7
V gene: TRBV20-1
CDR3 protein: CSAFTSGKGYEQYF
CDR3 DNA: TGCAGTGCTTTTACTAGCGGGAAAGGATACGAGCAGTACTTC

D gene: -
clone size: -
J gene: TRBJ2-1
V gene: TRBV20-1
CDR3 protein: CSARDRGACLNEQFF
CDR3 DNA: TGCAGTGCTAGAGATCGGGGGGCATGCCTCAATGAGCAGTTCTTC

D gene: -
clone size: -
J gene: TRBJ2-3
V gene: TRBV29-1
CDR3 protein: CSVLSLGGATDTQYF
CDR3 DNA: TGCAGCGTTCTCTCGCTAGGGGGGGCCACAGATACGCAGTATTTT

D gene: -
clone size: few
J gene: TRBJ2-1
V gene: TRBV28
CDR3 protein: CASSSGGRVAGRTQFF
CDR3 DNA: TGTGCCAGCAGTTCAGGGGGTCGGGTAGCGGGAAGGACGCAGTTCTTC

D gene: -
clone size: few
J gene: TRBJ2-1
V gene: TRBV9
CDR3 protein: CASSGREQGFHNEQFF
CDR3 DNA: TGTGCCAGCAGCGGCCGAGAGCAGGGGTTTCACAATGAGCAGTTCTTC

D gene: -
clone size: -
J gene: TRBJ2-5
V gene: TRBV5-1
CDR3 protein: CASGLAPGTQYF
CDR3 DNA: TGCGCCAGCGGGCTTGCCCCTGGGACCCAGTACTTC

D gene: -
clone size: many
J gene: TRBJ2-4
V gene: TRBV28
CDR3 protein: CASSFRGHIQYF
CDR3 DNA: TGTGCCAGCAGTTTTCGGGGCCACATTCAGTACTTC

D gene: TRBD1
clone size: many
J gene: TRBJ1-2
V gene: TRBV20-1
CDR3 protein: CSWTGGSGYTF
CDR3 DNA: TGCAGTTGGACAGGGGGGAGTGGCTACACCTTC

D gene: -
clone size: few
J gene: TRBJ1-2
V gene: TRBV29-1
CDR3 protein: CSIWTADGYTF
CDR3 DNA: TGCAGCATATGGACAGCGGACGGCTACACCTTC

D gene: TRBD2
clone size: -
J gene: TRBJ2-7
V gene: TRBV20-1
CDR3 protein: CSARGLADLNYEQYF
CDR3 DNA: TGCAGTGCTAGAGGACTAGCGGACCTGAACTACGAGCAGTACTTC

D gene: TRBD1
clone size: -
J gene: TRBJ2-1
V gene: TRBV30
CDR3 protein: CAWDRASYNEQFF
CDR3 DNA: TGTGCCTGGGACAGGGCTTCCTACAATGAGCAGTTCTTC

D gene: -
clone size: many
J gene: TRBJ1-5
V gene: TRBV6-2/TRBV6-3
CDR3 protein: CASSSGQPQHF
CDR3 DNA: TGTGCCAGCAGTTCCGGACAGCCCCAGCATTTT

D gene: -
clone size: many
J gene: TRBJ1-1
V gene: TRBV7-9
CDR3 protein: CASSFTRNTEAFF
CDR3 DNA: TGTGCCAGCAGCTTCACACGAAACACTGAAGCTTTCTTT

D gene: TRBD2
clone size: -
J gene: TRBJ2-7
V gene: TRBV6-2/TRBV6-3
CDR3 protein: CASSYSTSGRRPYEQYF
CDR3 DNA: TGTGCCAGCAGTTACTCGACCAGCGGGAGACGACCCTACGAGCAGTACTTC

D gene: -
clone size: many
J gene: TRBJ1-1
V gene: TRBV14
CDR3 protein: CASSHTWNTEAFF
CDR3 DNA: TGTGCCAGCAGCCATACATGGAACACTGAAGCTTTCTTT

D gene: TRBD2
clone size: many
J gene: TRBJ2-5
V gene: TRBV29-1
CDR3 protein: CSVGGRAAETQYF
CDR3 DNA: TGCAGCGTGGGCGGGAGGGCCGCGGAGACCCAGTACTTC

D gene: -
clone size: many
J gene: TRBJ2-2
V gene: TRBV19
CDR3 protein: CASIRWDGELFF
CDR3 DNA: TGTGCCAGTATTAGGTGGGACGGGGAGCTGTTTTTT

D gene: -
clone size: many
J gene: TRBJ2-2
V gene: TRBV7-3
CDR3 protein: CASSLSIAAGGELFF
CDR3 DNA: TGTGCCAGCAGCTTAAGTATAGCGGCTGGCGGGGAGCTGTTTTTT

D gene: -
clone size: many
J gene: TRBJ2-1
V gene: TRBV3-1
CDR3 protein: CASKGTGGNGQFF
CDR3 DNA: TGTGCCAGCAAAGGGACTGGCGGGAATGGGCAGTTCTTC

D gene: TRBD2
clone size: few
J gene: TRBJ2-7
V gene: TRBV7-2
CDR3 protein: CASSLVGTSAYEQYF
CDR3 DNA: TGTGCCAGCAGCTTAGTAGGGACTAGCGCTTACGAGCAGTACTTC

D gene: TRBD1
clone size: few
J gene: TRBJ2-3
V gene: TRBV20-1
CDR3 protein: CSARGRQGIGFIDTQYF
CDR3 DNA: TGCAGTGCTAGGGGCCGACAGGGAATTGGTTTTATAGATACGCAGTATTTT

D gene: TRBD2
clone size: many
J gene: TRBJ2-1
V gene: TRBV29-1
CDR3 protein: CSGLAGLSYDEQFF
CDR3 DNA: TGCAGCGGATTAGCGGGATTAAGTTACGATGAGCAGTTCTTC

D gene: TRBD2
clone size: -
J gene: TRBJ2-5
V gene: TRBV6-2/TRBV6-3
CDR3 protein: CASSPMGLAGGETQYF
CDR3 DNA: TGTGCCAGCAGCCCGATGGGACTAGCGGGAGGAGAGACCCAGTACTTC

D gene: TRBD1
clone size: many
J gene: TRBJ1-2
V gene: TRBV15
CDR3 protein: CATSRRQGRIPNYGYTF
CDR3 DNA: TGTGCCACCAGCAGACGACAGGGGAGGATCCCTAACTATGGCTACACCTTC

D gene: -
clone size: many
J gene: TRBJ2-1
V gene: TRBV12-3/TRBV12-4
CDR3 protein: CASSLAGGDNEQFF
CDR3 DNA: TGTGCCAGCAGTTTAGCAGGGGGGGACAATGAGCAGTTCTTC

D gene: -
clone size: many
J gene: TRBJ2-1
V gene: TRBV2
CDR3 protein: CASTGTDNEQFF
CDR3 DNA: TGTGCCAGCACTGGGACCGACAATGAGCAGTTCTTC

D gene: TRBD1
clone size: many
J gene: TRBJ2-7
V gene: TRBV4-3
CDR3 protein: CASSQDRGDRESYEQYF
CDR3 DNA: TGCGCCAGCAGCCAAGATCGGGGGGACAGGGAGTCCTACGAGCAGTACTTC

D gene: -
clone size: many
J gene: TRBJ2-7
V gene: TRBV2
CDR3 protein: CASRHSVRYEQYF
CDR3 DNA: TGTGCCAGCAGACATAGCGTCAGGTACGAGCAGTACTTC

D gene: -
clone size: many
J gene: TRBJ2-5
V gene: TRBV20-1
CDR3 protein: CSARDGVARETQYF
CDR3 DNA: TGCAGTGCTAGAGATGGGGTAGCGAGGGAGACCCAGTACTTC

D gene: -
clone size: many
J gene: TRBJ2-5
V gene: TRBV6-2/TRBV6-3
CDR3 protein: CASSYEELQETQYF
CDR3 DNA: TGTGCCAGCAGTTACGAGGAGCTACAAGAGACCCAGTACTTC

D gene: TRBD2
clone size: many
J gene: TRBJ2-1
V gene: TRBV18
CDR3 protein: CASSPLGGGLYNEQFF
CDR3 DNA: TGTGCCAGCTCACCCCTAGGCGGGGGGCTTTACAATGAGCAGTTCTTC

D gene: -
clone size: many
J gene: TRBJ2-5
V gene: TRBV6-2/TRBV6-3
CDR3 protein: CASSYAPPEAGETQYF
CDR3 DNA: TGTGCCAGCAGTTACGCCCCCCCCGAAGCGGGAGAGACCCAGTACTTC

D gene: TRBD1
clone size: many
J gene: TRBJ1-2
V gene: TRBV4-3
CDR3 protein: CASSQRTGGNGYTF
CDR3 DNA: TGCGCCAGCAGCCAGCGGACAGGGGGCAATGGCTACACCTTC

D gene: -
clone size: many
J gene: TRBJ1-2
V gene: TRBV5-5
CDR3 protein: CASSETGGTDYGYTF
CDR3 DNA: TGTGCCAGCAGTGAGACGGGGGGGACGGATTATGGCTACACCTTC

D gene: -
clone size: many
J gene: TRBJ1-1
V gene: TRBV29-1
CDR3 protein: CSVGQRGNTEAFF
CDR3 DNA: TGCAGCGTTGGACAGAGGGGGAACACTGAAGCTTTCTTT

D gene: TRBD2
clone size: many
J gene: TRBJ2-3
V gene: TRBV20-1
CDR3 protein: CSASTGGSPDTQYF
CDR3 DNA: TGCAGTGCTTCGACGGGAGGGTCCCCGGATACGCAGTATTTT

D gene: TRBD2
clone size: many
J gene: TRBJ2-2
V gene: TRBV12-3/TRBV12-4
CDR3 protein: CASSQVGTSGRAGELFF
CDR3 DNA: TGTGCCAGCAGCCAAGTCGGGACTAGCGGGAGGGCCGGGGAGCTGTTTTTT

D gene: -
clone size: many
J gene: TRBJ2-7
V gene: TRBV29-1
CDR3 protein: CSVVGQGGEQYF
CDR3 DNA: TGCAGCGTTGTAGGTCAGGGGGGCGAGCAGTACTTC

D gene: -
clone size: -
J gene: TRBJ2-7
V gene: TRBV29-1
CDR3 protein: CSVMVTYEQYF
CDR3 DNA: TGCAGCGTTATGGTAACATACGAGCAGTACTTC

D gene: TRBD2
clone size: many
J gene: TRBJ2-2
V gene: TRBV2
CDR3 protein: CASKNLPSGRVAGELFF
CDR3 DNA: TGTGCCAGCAAAAACCTTCCTAGCGGGAGGGTGGCCGGGGAGCTGTTTTTT

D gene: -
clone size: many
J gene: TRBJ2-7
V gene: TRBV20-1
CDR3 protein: CSARDPGHQSSYEQYF
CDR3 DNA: TGCAGTGCTAGAGACCCGGGACACCAGAGCTCCTACGAGCAGTACTTC

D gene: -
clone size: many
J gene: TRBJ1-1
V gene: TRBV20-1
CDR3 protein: CSATQGLNTEAFF
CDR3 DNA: TGCAGTGCGACACAGGGTCTGAACACTGAAGCTTTCTTT

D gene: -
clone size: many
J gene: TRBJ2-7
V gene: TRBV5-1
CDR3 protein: CASSYLTSSEQYF
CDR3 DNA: TGCGCCAGCAGTTACCTAACTAGTAGCGAGCAGTACTTC

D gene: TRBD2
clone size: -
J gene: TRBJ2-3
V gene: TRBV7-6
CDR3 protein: CASSPRLAGPFSTDTQYF
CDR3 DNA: TGTGCCAGCAGCCCCCGACTAGCGGGACCTTTTAGCACAGATACGCAGTATTTT

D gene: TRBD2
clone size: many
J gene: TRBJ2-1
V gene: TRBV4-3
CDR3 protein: CASSQEWSGRSLDEQFF
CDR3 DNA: TGCGCCAGCAGCCAAGAGTGGAGCGGGAGATCTTTGGATGAGCAGTTCTTC

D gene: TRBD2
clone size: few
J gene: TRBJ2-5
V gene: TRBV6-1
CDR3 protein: CASSHSGRETQYF
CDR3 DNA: TGTGCCAGCAGTCACAGCGGGAGAGAGACCCAGTACTTC

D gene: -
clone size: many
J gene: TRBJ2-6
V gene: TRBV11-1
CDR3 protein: CASSSQGNSIAGANVLTF
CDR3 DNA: TGTGCCAGCAGCTCTCAGGGCAACAGCATAGCTGGGGCCAACGTCCTGACTTTC

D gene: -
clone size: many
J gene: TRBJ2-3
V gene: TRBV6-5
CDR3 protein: CASSYRSSASNTQYF
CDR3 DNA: TGTGCCAGCAGTTACAGGTCTAGCGCCTCTAATACGCAGTATTTT